Following are 25 T cell receptor beta chains from one sample sequenced in a study of blood T cells in healthy people across ages. A J-beta primer mix and a sample-barcoded 5' primer were used in a second PCR of about 7 to 12 cycles. MiXCR, run by TCRdb on the 5' RACE reads, gives a single entry per CDR3 protein. The repertoire consists of 1 million or so distinct CDR3 sequences, with approximately 25% occurring once and the leading ten covering around 0.75%. These data were also reused for a study on T cells of mothers and their children.

Sequencing input: blood. These receptors originate from a girl aged 2-10 years in good health.

V is TRBV6-1 and J is TRBJ2-7; tentatively, D is TRBD2 (6 bases). V was pared by 2 bases and J by 4 bases, with 18 bases between. The CDR3 is 16 residues long. Germline-derived CDR1 and CDR2 are MNHNS and SASEGT. CDR3 region: CASSENTSRFWYEQYF. As DNA, the CDR3 is TGTGCCAGCAGTGAAAATACTAGCCGTTTTTGGTACGAGCAGTACTTC.

This clonotype was detected ten times or more. The CDR3 bases are TGTGCCAGCAGCGTAGCTAAAGGAAACACCGGGGAGCTGTTTTTT. Protein sequence: CASSVAKGNTGELFF. The rearrangement links TRBV9 to TRBJ2-2; unclear D gene. CDR1 SGDLS and CDR2 YYNGEE come from the germline V gene. The CDR3 covers 15 residues. Trimming cost V 0 bases and J 2 bases, with 8 bases left between them.

CDR3 DNA: TGTGCCAGCAGCTTAGCGCGAGGGGTGGGGGTCGTTGGAGAGACCCAGTACTTC. Translating it yields CASSLARGVGVVGETQYF. The chain couples TRBV7-9 to TRBJ2-5; D possibly uses TRBD1 or TRBD2 (5 bases each). The V end lost 0 bases, the J end lost 4 bases, and 21 bases lay between the germline ends. The CDR3 has 18 amino acids. The V gene's germline CDR1 is SEHNR and CDR2 FQNEAQ (reference sequence).

The chain links TRBV6-6 to TRBJ2-5; 8 bases match TRBD1. The J call may not be correct, given that the DNA end is closer to TRBJ2-7. Germline V gene lookup returns CDR1 MNHNY and CDR2 SVGAGI (reference sequence). The CDR3 has 13 residues. The CDR3 region is CASTIDRGDEQYF. The DNA for the CDR3 is TGTGCCAGCACTATAGACAGGGGCGACGAGCAGTACTTC.

The chain combines TRBV7-9 with TRBJ2-1; TRBD2 is a possible D gene (5 bases). The V gene lost 0 bases and the J gene lost 8 bases, with 11 bases spanning the gap. The CDR3 has 14 amino acids. Germline CDR1 SEHNR, CDR2 FQNEAQ (reference sequence). In DNA, the CDR3 is TGTGCCAGCAGCTTAGCGGGAGATGGCCATGAGCAGTTCTTC. Amino acids: CASSLAGDGHEQFF.

In its sample, this clonotype was seen a few times. This chain joins TRBV7-2 and TRBJ1-2, with D tentatively TRBD1 (6 bases). Trimming took 1 base from V and 6 from J, leaving 15 bases between them. CDR1 and CDR2 (germline): SGHTA, FQGNSA. This CDR3 contains 15 residues. The CDR3 DNA is TGTGCCAGCAGCTTAGTGGTAGAGGGGGAAGATGGCTACACCTTC. Its protein is CASSLVVEGEDGYTF.

This clonotype came up a few times. The genes are TRBV4-1 and TRBJ2-3; D possibly corresponds to TRBD2 (6 bases). Germline loops: CDR1 MGHRA, CDR2 YSYEKL. V gave up 7 bases and J gave up 6 bases, with 11 bases separating them. The CDR3 loop spans 12 amino acids. The CDR3 region has the DNA TGCGCCAGCAACCGGGCGGGGGATACGCAGTATTTT. Translating it yields CASNRAGDTQYF.

This clonotype was seen only a few times. This chain connects TRBV7-9 to TRBJ1-5, with unresolved D. CDR3 length: 8 residues. Trimming shortened V by 5 bases and J by 10 bases, and 0 bases separated the two germline ends. The germline V gene has CDR1 SEHNR and CDR2 FQNEAQ (reference sequence). The CDR3 spells CASSPQHF. The CDR3 DNA follows: TGTGCCAGCAGCCCCCAGCATTTT.

This chain uses TRBV6-5 with TRBJ2-6; D call uncertain. Germline V gives CDR1 MNHEY, CDR2 SVGAGI. V was pared by 10 bases and J by 0 bases, with 10 bases between. The CDR3 runs to 14 residues. As DNA, the CDR3 is TGTGCCACAATCAAGAGCTCTGGGGCCAACGTCCTGACTTTC. Its translation is CATIKSSGANVLTF.

This rearrangement joins TRBV20-1 to TRBJ2-3, with TRBD1 matching 9 bases. J gave up 3 bases and V 5 bases, and 0 bases lay outside the gene matches. Germline values: CDR1 DFQATT, CDR2 SNEGSKA (reference sequence). CDR3 size: 12 residues. CDR3 region: CSADRGTDTQYF. DNA of the CDR3: TGCAGTGCTGACAGGGGGACAGATACGCAGTATTTT.

This clonotype has just a few counts. Here the CDR3 reads CASSSGRGTSRYEQYF. CDR3 in DNA: TGTGCCAGCAGTTCCGGGCGGGGAACATCAAGGTACGAGCAGTACTTC. This rearrangement joins TRBV12-3 or TRBV12-4 to TRBJ2-7, with D maybe TRBD2 (6 bases). The CDR3 sequence is 16 residues long. V shed 4 bases and J shed 4 bases, with 20 bases lying between them.

CDR3 amino acids: CASSSGLSTDTQYF. CDR3 bases: TGTGCCAGCAGTTCGGGCCTCTCCACAGATACGCAGTATTTT. This chain joins TRBV28 and TRBJ2-3; no clear D. Trimming took off 4 bases at V and 2 bases at J, with 10 bases between the two ends. The CDR3 is made up of 14 amino acids. CDR1 and CDR2 from the germline V gene are MDHEN and SYDVKM.

In this sample, this clonotype turned up a few times. V gene TRBV5-1 combines with J gene TRBJ1-2, with 7 bases fitting TRBD1. The CDR3 runs to 16 residues. CDR1 and CDR2 from the germline V gene are SGHRS and YFSETQ. Trimming at V came to 3 bases and at J to 2 bases, leaving 10 bases not matched to a gene. DNA for the CDR3: TGCGCCAGCAGCTCGGTCGCGCAGGGGGAAAACTATGGCTACACCTTC. It is translated as CASSSVAQGENYGYTF.

This chain links TRBV20-1 with TRBJ2-7; TRBD1 might be the D (6 bases). This CDR3 comprises 13 residues. Trimming cost V 5 bases and J 7 bases, with 18 bases left between them. Germline V gene lookup returns CDR1 DFQATT and CDR2 SNEGSKA (reference sequence). The CDR3 sequence: CSAPTGRYEEQYF. The CDR3 DNA follows: TGCAGTGCTCCGACAGGCCGTTATGAGGAGCAGTACTTC.

This rearrangement joins TRBV27 to TRBJ2-1; TRBD1 matches at 7 bases. Germline V gives CDR1 MNHEY, CDR2 SMNVEV (reference sequence). Unmatched junction bases numbered 9, after V lost 7 bases and J lost 3 bases. CDR3 length: 15 amino acids. CDR3 loop: CASIKKTGRYNEQFF. CDR3 DNA: TGTGCCAGCATCAAAAAGACAGGGCGCTACAATGAGCAGTTCTTC.

The chain uses TRBV3-1 and TRBJ2-5, with D maybe TRBD2 (7 bases). The CDR3 runs 16 residues. Looked up from germline, CDR1 is LGHDT and CDR2 is YNNKEL (reference sequence). V lost 4 bases and J lost 2, with 17 bases in between. The CDR3 nucleotides are TGTGCCAGCAGCCCCGAAGGGGGGGCCCCTCAAGAGACCCAGTACTTC. Its protein product is CASSPEGGAPQETQYF.

The V gene is TRBV5-6, the J gene TRBJ2-5; 7 nucleotides line up with TRBD1. Unmatched junction bases numbered 6, after V lost 4 bases and J lost 3 bases. Germline lookup yields CDR1 SGHDT and CDR2 YYEEEE. The CDR3 sequence is 14 residues long. The CDR3 loop reads CASSLKGTEETQYF. In nucleotides, the CDR3 is TGTGCCAGCAGCCTAAAAGGGACAGAAGAGACCCAGTACTTC.

The CDR3 loop reads CASSKRPSGEWEQYF. CDR3 coding DNA: TGCGCCAGCAGCAAACGTCCCAGCGGGGAGTGGGAGCAGTACTTC. V gene TRBV5-1 combines with J gene TRBJ2-7, with 7 bases that match TRBD2. Germline V gene lookup returns CDR1 SGHRS and CDR2 YFSETQ. The CDR3 has 15 residues. The J segment lost 7 bases and the V segment lost 4 bases, leaving 14 bases of the junction unmatched.

Of note for this clonotype: One base away lies a much larger clone, so this may be a sequencing read error. This CDR3 fails to terminate in the conserved phenylalanine or tryptophan, so it likely reflects a read error. The chain joins TRBV28 to TRBJ2-3, with D perhaps matching TRBD1 (6 bases). The germline V and J ends were trimmed by 2 bases and 1 base, with 10 bases remaining between them. The germline gives CDR1 MDHEN, CDR2 SYDVKM. The CDR3 spans 15 residues. CDR3 residues: CASSLAGVGTDTQYY. CDR3 sequence (DNA): TGTGCCAGCAGTTTAGCAGGGGTGGGCACAGATACGCAGTATTAT.

The V gene is TRBV27, the J gene TRBJ2-1, with D perhaps TRBD2 (6 bases). In germline, CDR1 is MNHEY, CDR2 SMNVEV (reference sequence). There are 14 residues in the CDR3. V lost 3 bases, J lost 2 bases, and 8 bases lay in between. The chain's CDR3 is CASSFWGAYNEQFF. The CDR3 nucleotides are TGTGCCAGCAGTTTCTGGGGGGCCTACAATGAGCAGTTCTTC.

CDR3 coding DNA: TGTGCCAGCATTGCGTTCGGGACTAGCGGGACCCGCGGACCAACCTACGAGCAGTACTTC. This sequence encodes CASIAFGTSGTRGPTYEQYF. This chain links TRBV6-2 or TRBV6-3 with TRBJ2-7, with TRBD2 identical over 13 bases. The CDR3 sequence is 20 residues long. The V gene's germline CDR1 is MNHEY and CDR2 SVGEGT. V was pared by 7 bases and J by 2 bases, with 20 bases of the junction left unmatched.

This clonotype was detected a few times. The chain couples TRBV9 to TRBJ2-5; 8 bases map to TRBD2. TRBJ2-1 explains the end of the DNA better; the J call may be wrong. The germline gives CDR1 SGDLS, CDR2 YYNGEE. The CDR3 is made up of 16 amino acids. The CDR3 sequence: CASSVASGGLWNEQFF. In nucleotides, the CDR3 is TGTGCCAGCAGCGTAGCATCGGGGGGGCTCTGGAATGAGCAGTTCTTC.

The V call is TRBV15, the J call TRBJ2-7; 10 nucleotides agree with TRBD2. The CDR3 spans 18 residues. V shed 2 bases and J 1 base; nucleotides not matched to a gene: 11. Germline V gives CDR1 LNHNV, CDR2 YYDKDF (reference sequence). CDR3 coding DNA: TGTGCCACCAGCAGATGGGGGGTAGCGGGAGGCGAATCCTACGAGCAGTACTTC. Its translation is CATSRWGVAGGESYEQYF.

This clonotype appeared a few times. The chain joins TRBV4-1 to TRBJ2-5, with D possibly TRBD2 on 6 matching bases. V lost 3 bases to trimming and J lost 5 bases, with 16 bases between them. CDR1 and CDR2 from the germline V gene are MGHRA and YSYEKL. CDR3 size: 15 residues. CDR3 in amino acids: CASSQGRDVVETQYF. For the CDR3, the DNA is TGCGCCAGCAGCCAGGGGCGGGATGTAGTTGAGACCCAGTACTTC.

This clonotype was counted ten times or more. The chain couples TRBV5-6 to TRBJ2-1; 7 bases agree with TRBD2. This CDR3 is built from 15 residues. Germline CDR1 and CDR2: SGHDT and YYEEEE. The ends lost 2 bases at V and 0 bases at J; junction bases unmatched: 2. The CDR3 spells CASSFLADSYNEQFF. CDR3 DNA sequence: TGTGCCAGCAGCTTCCTAGCGGACTCCTACAATGAGCAGTTCTTC.